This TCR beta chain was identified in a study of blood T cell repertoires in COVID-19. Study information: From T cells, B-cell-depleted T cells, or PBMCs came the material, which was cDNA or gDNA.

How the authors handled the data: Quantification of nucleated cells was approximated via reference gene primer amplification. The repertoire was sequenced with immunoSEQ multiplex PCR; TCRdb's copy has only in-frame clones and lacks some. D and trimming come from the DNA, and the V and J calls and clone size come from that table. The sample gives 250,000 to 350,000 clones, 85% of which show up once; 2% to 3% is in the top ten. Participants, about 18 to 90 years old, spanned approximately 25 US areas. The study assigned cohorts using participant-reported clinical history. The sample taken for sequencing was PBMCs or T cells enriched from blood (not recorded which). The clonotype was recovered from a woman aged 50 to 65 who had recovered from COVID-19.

This chain's CDR3 is CATSDPGQGAIEETQYF. The DNA of the CDR3 is TGTGCCACCAGTGATCCGGGACAGGGGGCAATCGAAGAGACCCAGTACTTC. The chain joins TRBV24-1 to TRBJ2-5, with 12 bases matching TRBD1. This CDR3 spans 17 amino acids. The J segment lost 3 bases and the V segment lost 3 bases, leaving 7 bases of the junction unmatched. Germline CDR1 is KGHDR and CDR2 is SFDVKD.